This T cell receptor (beta chain) originates from a study of PD-L1 blockade in urothelial cancer. At the level of the study: Analysis of blood occurred 3 weeks (second dose) and 6 weeks after treatment start. Median T cell yield per blood sample was over 130,000 cells.

Patients yielded 1 to 8 samples each, pretreatment and on-treatment. This clone is medium-sized (0.01 to 0.1%). J was trimmed by 1 base and V by 7 bases; bases with no gene match: 9. The germline gives CDR1 SGHDT, CDR2 YYEEEE. CDR3 length: 16 amino acids. Spiking each PCR with synthetic TCR analog templates was performed. This table comes from immunoSEQ multiplex PCR, and its TCRdb copy is limited to in-frame clones, with some not included. The table has under 40,000 clones, 80% to 90% seen once. The sample consisted of PBMCs, taken around atezolizumab (anti-PD-L1) treatment. This TCR was recovered from a man in his fifties or sixties with urothelial cancer. The chain couples TRBV5-6 to TRBJ2-2; 8 bases match TRBD1. CDR3 in amino acids: CASARLGTGNTGELFF. Written as DNA, the CDR3 is TGTGCCAGCGCCCGGTTGGGGACAGGGAACACCGGGGAGCTGTTTTTT.